This T cell receptor beta chain emerged from a study of cytotoxic CD8 clonotypes in ibrutinib-treated CLL. Study context: Response sampling occurred after a median around 12 months of treatment (range 6 to 36).

Findings of the study overall: Public clonotypes, an uncommon group, contracted or remained stable on treatment. Clonality went up at the time of ibrutinib response, stayed stable in sustained remission, and later dropped back toward its baseline level at progression.

Genomic DNA in a quantity of 1.5 to 2 micrograms was derived from cryopreserved PBMCs for TCR beta libraries. Clones were read by immunoSEQ multiplex PCR, and TCRdb kept only the in-frame ones, dropping some. The sample has 110,000 or so clones, approximately 56% seen once. This clone was observed once. Its antigen is unidentified. CDR1 is SGHNT and CDR2 is YYREEE in the germline V gene (reference sequence). V was clipped by 1 base and J by 7 bases, with 14 bases between them. The CDR3 spans 15 residues. The gene calls are TRBV5-4 and TRBJ1-4; D is ambiguous. The sample in question was PBMCs, obtained after 24 months of ibrutinib treatment. This clonotype was sampled from a human donor with chronic lymphocytic leukemia. CDR3 in amino acids: CASSLSFGLGEKLFF. CDR3 DNA sequence: TGTGCCAGCAGCTTGAGCTTCGGGCTAGGTGAAAAACTGTTTTTT. Full variable domain (outside the CDR3, taken from reference TRBV5-4 and TRBJ1-4): ETGVTQSPTHLIKTRGQQVTLRCSSQSGHNTVSWYQQALGQGPQFIFQYYREEENGRGNFPPRFSGLQFPNYSSELNVNALELDDSALYLCASSLSFGLGEKLFFGSGTQLSVL.